The rows below give T cell receptor beta chains drawn from one sample of a study of blood T cell repertoires in COVID-19. Clones were sequenced by immunoSEQ multiplex PCR, and TCRdb holds only the in-frame ones, with some missing. This sample yields about 50,000 clones, of which about 88% are seen a single time; approximately 26% belongs to the top ten. The source material was peripheral blood. The receptors come from a human donor in a cohort sampled during active COVID-19. The CDR3 runs from the conserved cysteine through the conserved F or W. The order of the fields is clone size, J gene, V gene, CDR3 protein. The listing skips clone size in some rows; elsewhere it reads once, few, many or a size class.

>NA|TRBJ2-4|TRBV28
CASSSPAGGAAKNIQYF
>NA|TRBJ1-6|TRBV27
CASRTTRWVSPLHF
>NA|TRBJ2-7|TRBV11-2
CASSDRRTSSYEQYF
>NA|TRBJ2-7|TRBV19
CASSTGRGSEQYF
>NA|TRBJ2-7|TRBV6-6
CAATLRDSYEQYF
>NA|TRBJ2-2|TRBV5-1
CASSLVGGGRITGELFF
>NA|TRBJ1-4|TRBV19
CASSSDRGNEKLFF
>NA|TRBJ1-1|TRBV12-5
CASGWLGQGGTEAFF
>NA|TRBJ1-4|TRBV30
CAWSVKGPTNEKLFF
>NA|TRBJ2-3|TRBV30
CAWSVPTSGRLDTQYF
>NA|TRBJ2-5|TRBV5-8
CASSFGQGVETQYF
>NA|TRBJ2-2|TRBV7-3
CASSSSRGGTGELFF
>NA|TRBJ2-5|TRBV28
CASKLVGHQETQYF
>once|TRBJ2-3|TRBV3-1/TRBV3-2
CASSRQPGRADTQYF
>NA|TRBJ2-6|TRBV4-1
CASSQEARSSGANVLTF
>NA|TRBJ2-3|TRBV13
CASSFKGWGPSSSTDTQYF
>NA|TRBJ2-5|TRBV6-6
CASSPQELAGFEETQYF
>NA|TRBJ2-5|TRBV5-6
CASSFLAQGSRETQYF